The clone carrying this TCR beta chain has only one observation. Antigen unknown. 5'RACE, which relied on constant-segment primers, yielded TCR alpha and TCR beta cDNA libraries carrying sample barcodes and UMIs. In TCRdb, the 5' RACE reads were re-called with MiXCR into one record per CDR3 protein. The table lists around 160,000 distinct CDR3 sequences, 11% of them singletons. The sample is drawn from a study of T-cell memory formation after mild COVID-19. Overall study: There were largely donor-specific TCR clusters. Study-wide results and caveats: Some clones that responded turned up in pre-infection memory, which suggests that cross-reactive memory joined in. CD4+ bias marked clones expanding day 15 to 37, unlike balanced contracting clones.

V lost 3 bases to trimming and J lost 7 bases, with 13 bases between them. The CDR3 extends over 13 amino acids. From germline, CDR1 is DFQATT and CDR2 SNEGSKA (reference sequence). The sequenced sample consisted of PBMCs or a T cell subset sorted from them (not recorded which). The chain employs TRBV20-1 and TRBJ1-5, with a possible D match to TRBD1 (5 bases). The TCR sequence derives from a young man who had mild COVID-19 (a few samples of this study predate the infection). Cell type and time point are not known. Here the CDR3 reads CSASSRVGQPQHF. The DNA of the CDR3 is TGCAGTGCTAGTAGCAGGGTTGGGCAGCCCCAGCATTTT.